The source of this TCR beta chain is a study of blood T cell repertoires in COVID-19. On the study more broadly: PBMCs, B-cell-depleted T cells, or T cells were the source of the cDNA or gDNA that made up the material.

The CDR3 is made up of 14 amino acids. CDR1 and CDR2 from the germline V gene are GTSNPN and SVGIG (reference sequence). Trimming removed 2 bases from V and 2 bases from J; junction bases left unmatched: 2. The protocol was immunoSEQ multiplex PCR, while the TCRdb copy is restricted to in-frame clones and leaves out a portion. The table shows about 130,000 clones, with 70% to 85% occurring only once. The table lists this clone with a count of one. The V gene is TRBV30, the J gene TRBJ2-1; TRBD1 matches 8 bases. The sequencing input was peripheral blood. The TCR was taken from a woman aged 45-60 years with acute or convalescent COVID-19. The CDR3 DNA reads as TGTGCCTGGAGTTCGGGACAGGCCTACAATGAGCAGTTCTTC. Translated, it gives CAWSSGQAYNEQFF.